A selection of T cell receptor beta chains follows, all from one sample in a study of control samples from healthy donors and cancer patients. Sequencing was performed with immunoSEQ multiplex PCR; in TCRdb, only in-frame clones are kept and a portion is missing. The data show some 130,000 clones, 85% to 95% seen once. The sample consisted of PBMCs. The receptors were gathered from a man aged 45-65 years with head and neck cancer. Both conserved end residues are part of each CDR3. D genes are given only for firm matches. Clone size is not always given. Where it is, it says once, few, many or a class for expanded clones.

few,-,TRBV11-2,TRBJ1-1,CASSQRTGNEAFF,TGTGCCAGCAGCCAACGGACGGGGAATGAAGCTTTCTTT
-,-,TRBV7-8,TRBJ1-6,CASSLESQGNPLHF,TGTGCCAGCAGCTTAGAATCTCAGGGAAATCCCCTCCACTTT
-,-,TRBV4-1,TRBJ2-7,CASSQALLAQEQYF,TGCGCCAGCAGCCAAGCCCTGCTAGCGCAAGAGCAGTACTTC
-,-,TRBV7-2,TRBJ1-1,CASSFVSLVGAFF,TGTGCCAGCAGTTTTGTCAGTCTCGTTGGGGCTTTCTTT
-,TRBD1,TRBV7-9,TRBJ1-2,CASSPRTGLRYGYTF,TGTGCCAGCAGCCCAAGGACAGGGCTGAGATATGGCTACACCTTC
-,TRBD1,TRBV19,TRBJ1-1,CASSIDPRTGSLCF,TGTGCCAGTAGTATAGACCCGAGGACAGGGTCGCTTTGTTTT
once,TRBD1,TRBV24-1,TRBJ1-5,CATSTGGPMDF,TGTGCCACCAGCACAGGGGGCCCTATGGATTTT
-,TRBD2,TRBV18,TRBJ2-3,CASSPQAGGRNTQYF,TGTGCCAGCTCACCACAGGCGGGGGGGCGGAATACGCAGTATTTT
-,-,TRBV5-1,TRBJ2-3,CASSIRLHRVVDTQYF,TGCGCCAGCAGCATCAGACTTCACAGGGTAGTAGATACGCAGTATTTT
-,-,TRBV7-6,TRBJ2-7,CASSLEAGGTYEQYF,TGTGCCAGCAGCTTAGAAGCAGGGGGGACCTACGAGCAGTACTTC
-,-,TRBV25-1,TRBJ2-6,CASSVAGANVLTF,TGTGCCAGCAGTGTGGCTGGGGCCAACGTCCTGACTTTC
-,-,TRBV5-6,TRBJ2-7,CASSLGRFEQYF,TGTGCCAGCAGCTTGGGAAGGTTCGAGCAGTACTTC
-,-,TRBV5-1,TRBJ1-2,CASSLYSETRGANYGYTF,TGCGCCAGCAGCTTGTACTCAGAAACCCGCGGCGCTAACTATGGCTACACCTTC
-,-,TRBV7-8,TRBJ1-6,CASSLAMGQVGSPLHF,TGTGCCAGCAGCTTAGCGATGGGTCAGGTTGGTTCACCCCTCCACTTT
-,TRBD2,TRBV7-2,TRBJ2-1,CASSSLAGVSNEQFF,TGTGCCAGCAGTTCTCTAGCGGGGGTTAGTAATGAGCAGTTCTTC
-,-,TRBV11-3,TRBJ2-2,CASSLAFGELFF,TGTGCCAGCAGCTTAGCTTTTGGGGAGCTGTTTTTT
-,TRBD2,TRBV10-3,TRBJ2-1,CATKLAASYNEQFF,TGTGCCACCAAACTAGCGGCCAGCTACAATGAGCAGTTCTTC
-,TRBD1,TRBV6-2/TRBV6-3,TRBJ1-5,CASSPWATGTGRSSSPYQPQHF,TGTGCCAGCAGCCCTTGGGCCACTGGGACAGGGAGGTCCTCTAGTCCTTATCAGCCCCAGCATTTT
-,-,TRBV5-5,TRBJ1-5,CASSFAGRSNQPQHF,TGTGCCAGCAGCTTCGCGGGCCGGAGCAATCAGCCCCAGCATTTT
few,TRBD1,TRBV5-1,TRBJ2-7,CASSLGAGGEYEQYF,TGCGCCAGCAGCTTGGGGGCAGGGGGCGAGTACGAGCAGTACTTC
-,TRBD2,TRBV27,TRBJ2-1,CASSSGAGYNEQFF,TGTGCCAGCAGTTCTGGAGCGGGATACAATGAGCAGTTCTTC
-,-,TRBV4-3,TRBJ1-3,CASSQGQSLGNTIYF,TGCGCCAGCAGCCAAGGGCAATCTCTTGGAAACACCATATATTTT
few,-,TRBV6-2/TRBV6-3,TRBJ1-5,CASSYSAGMVNQPQHF,TGTGCCAGCAGTTACTCAGCAGGGATGGTCAATCAGCCCCAGCATTTT
-,-,TRBV7-2,TRBJ2-5,CASSYSNRETQYF,TGTGCCAGCAGCTACTCGAACCGGGAGACCCAGTACTTC
-,TRBD2,TRBV30,TRBJ2-5,CAWSFESGLAGGRMETQYF,TGTGCCTGGAGTTTCGAATCGGGACTAGCGGGGGGACGAATGGAGACCCAGTACTTC
-,-,TRBV7-2,TRBJ2-2,CASGIGRAGELFF,TGTGCCAGCGGGATAGGAAGAGCCGGGGAGCTGTTTTTT
-,-,TRBV3-1/TRBV3-2,TRBJ2-4,CASSLRTAKNIQYF,TGTGCCAGCAGCCTTAGGACGGCCAAAAACATTCAGTACTTC
-,TRBD1,TRBV28,TRBJ1-3,CASRPGTVSSGNTIYF,TGTGCCAGCAGACCCGGGACAGTAAGCTCTGGAAACACCATATATTTT
-,-,TRBV6-4,TRBJ1-1,CASSKYRDTEAFF,TGTGCCAGCAGCAAATACAGGGACACTGAAGCTTTCTTT
-,-,TRBV5-5,TRBJ2-3,CASSRLRGLGSASTDTQYF,TGTGCCAGCAGCCGTCTACGGGGTTTAGGCTCCGCTAGCACAGATACGCAGTATTTT
-,TRBD1,TRBV30,TRBJ1-5,CAWSVGTGVVRTNQPQHF,TGTGCCTGGAGTGTCGGGACAGGGGTGGTCCGTACCAATCAGCCCCAGCATTTT
once,-,TRBV5-1,TRBJ2-3,CASSVQTSTDTQYF,TGCGCCAGCAGCGTACAGACCAGCACAGATACGCAGTATTTT
-,-,TRBV19,TRBJ2-7,CASSKAGPPYEQYF,TGTGCCAGTAGTAAGGCGGGACCTCCCTACGAGCAGTACTTC
-,-,TRBV28,TRBJ2-7,CASSLLQGSYEQYF,TGTGCCAGCAGTTTATTACAGGGCTCCTACGAGCAGTACTTC
-,-,TRBV7-9,TRBJ1-2,CASSLGPQDYTF,TGTGCCAGCAGCTTAGGACCCCAGGACTACACCTTC
few,-,TRBV19,TRBJ2-5,CASTGETQYF,TGTGCCAGTACAGGAGAGACCCAGTACTTC
-,-,TRBV6-5,TRBJ1-1,CASSYYRMNTEAFF,TGTGCCAGCAGTTACTATCGGATGAACACTGAAGCTTTCTTT